These 18 T cell receptor beta chains originate from one sample sequenced in a study of blood T cell repertoires in COVID-19. Sequencing used immunoSEQ multiplex PCR; TCRdb keeps in-frame clones, though not all of them. The sample yields almost 200,000 clones, roughly 83% seen once. Sequenced sample: peripheral blood. These receptors were taken from a woman in her forties with COVID-19, enrolled during active disease.

There are a few counts of this clone. At one end the junction does not follow the germline gene, possibly because of a read error. The genes are TRBV5-6 and TRBJ1-2, with D maybe TRBD1 (5 bases). Germline V gene lookup returns CDR1 SGHDT and CDR2 YYEEEE. The CDR3 contains 14 residues. In nucleotides, the CDR3 is TGTGCCAGCAGCTTGGGGCCAGGGAACTCTGGCTACACCTTC. Translating gives CASSLGPGNSGYTF.

The V and J genes are TRBV5-6 and TRBJ1-2; 8 bases match TRBD1. Trimming at V came to 6 bases and at J to 7 bases, leaving 17 bases not matched to a gene. Looked up from germline, CDR1 is SGHDT and CDR2 is YYEEEE. The CDR3 covers 16 residues. The CDR3 nucleotides are TGTGCCAGCACTCACTTAGGGGCAGGGGGCGCGAGTGGCTACACCTTC. Its translation: CASTHLGAGGASGYTF.

This chain uses TRBV25-1 with TRBJ1-6, with 7 nucleotides matching TRBD1. The CDR3 spans 14 residues. Germline V CDR1 and CDR2: MGHDK, SYGVNS. With 4 bases clipped from V and 7 bases from J, the junction kept 4 bases outside the gene matches. As DNA, the CDR3 is TGTGCCAGCAGTGCCTCAGGGGGAAATTCACCCCTCCACTTT. It translates to CASSASGGNSPLHF.

The rearrangement links TRBV18 to TRBJ2-5; D is uncertain. This CDR3 is 13 amino acids long. In germline, CDR1 is KGHSH, CDR2 LQKENI. V was cut by 4 bases and J by 1 base, with 7 bases left in between. As DNA, the CDR3 is TGTGCCAGCTCACGATCGGTCCAAGAGACCCAGTACTTC. This gives the protein CASSRSVQETQYF.

V and J are TRBV5-4 and TRBJ2-7, with D unresolved. This CDR3 contains 15 residues. V shed 7 bases and J shed 2 bases, with 19 bases lying between them. Germline V CDR1 and CDR2: SGHNT, YYREEE (reference sequence). In nucleotides, the CDR3 is TGTGCCAGCCACCACGGCACAGCATTTACCTACGAGCAGTACTTC. It specifies CASHHGTAFTYEQYF.

CDR3 amino acids: CASSLYSTDTQYF. Here the CDR3 DNA reads TGTGCCAGCAGCTTATATAGCACAGATACGCAGTATTTT. The rearrangement uses TRBV7-3 and TRBJ2-3, with unresolved D. Trimming left V 2 bases short and J 0 bases short, with 3 bases between. The germline gives CDR1 SGHTA, CDR2 FQGTGA. There are 13 residues in the CDR3.

This clone showed up just once. The J gene is TRBJ2-1, the V gene TRBV10-3, with TRBD2 matching over 8 bases. Germline trimming cut 8 bases from V and 0 bases from J; bases unmatched to any gene: 6. The length of the CDR3 is 15 residues. Germline CDR1 is ENHRY and CDR2 is SYGVKD. The DNA for the CDR3 is TGTGCCATCCGGGAGGGGGATGGCTCCTACAATGAGCAGTTCTTC. This codes for CAIREGDGSYNEQFF.

This clone was detected a few times. V and J are TRBV6-4 and TRBJ1-6, with TRBD1 matching over 10 bases. Germline V lookup: CDR1 MRHNA, CDR2 SNTAGT. J gave up 9 bases and V 2 bases, and 4 bases lay outside the gene matches. This CDR3 contains 15 residues. The CDR3, as DNA: TGTGCCAGCAGTGACGGGGACAGGGGTAGTTCACCCCTCCACTTT. This gives the protein CASSDGDRGSSPLHF.

The chain carries TRBV30 and TRBJ1-1, with TRBD1 matching over 7 bases. This CDR3 comprises 12 residues. V shed 5 bases, J shed 7 bases, and the junction held 7 bases outside the gene matches. Per germline, CDR1 GTSNPN and CDR2 SVGIG (reference sequence). The CDR3 bases are TGTGCCTGGCACGACAGGGCGATTGAAGCTTTCTTT. It translates to CAWHDRAIEAFF.

This sequence joins TRBV2 and TRBJ1-6; 7 nucleotides match TRBD1. The germline V gene encodes CDR1 SNHLY and CDR2 FYNNEI. The junction had 5 bases not matched to a gene; V was cut back by 5 bases and J by 7 bases. The CDR3 length is 14 residues. The CDR3 is CASSLHRGNSPLHF. The DNA for the CDR3 is TGTGCCAGCAGTTTACACAGGGGAAATTCACCCCTCCACTTT.

The genes are TRBV3-1 (or the pseudogene TRBV3-2) and TRBJ1-4, with D perhaps TRBD1 (5 bases). The CDR3 is made up of 13 amino acids. The V gene's germline CDR1 is LGHDT and CDR2 YNNKEL (reference sequence). V gave up 6 bases and J gave up 8 bases, with 13 bases separating them. In DNA, the CDR3 is TGTGCCAGCAGTCCAGGGCGGAGCGAAAAACTGTTTTTT. Its translation is CASSPGRSEKLFF.

This sequence joins TRBV4-2 and TRBJ2-7; 9 positions match TRBD1. The J segment lost 5 bases and the V segment lost 1 base, leaving 9 bases of the junction unmatched. The CDR3 has 16 amino acids. Germline lookup yields CDR1 LGHNA and CDR2 YNFKEQ. The CDR3 spells CASSQGAGTGFNEQYF. The CDR3 DNA reads as TGTGCCAGCAGCCAAGGGGCCGGGACAGGGTTCAACGAGCAGTACTTC.

V and J are TRBV5-6 and TRBJ1-1; possible D gene TRBD1, 5 bases. Germline V lookup: CDR1 SGHDT, CDR2 YYEEEE. The CDR3 has 15 amino acids. Trimming shortened V by 4 bases and J by 4 bases, and 17 bases separated the two germline ends. Written as DNA, the CDR3 is TGTGCCAGCAGCGCGTATCATCAGGGAAGCACTGAAGCTTTCTTT. Amino acids: CASSAYHQGSTEAFF. The whole variable domain, filled in from reference TRBV5-6 and TRBJ1-1, reads DAGVTQSPTHLIKTRGQQVTLRCSPKSGHDTVSWYQQALGQGPQFIFQYYEEEERQRGNFPDRFSGHQFPNYSSELNVNALLLGDSALYLCASSAYHQGSTEAFFGQGTRLTVV.

This clone was seen only a few times. J is TRBJ1-2 and V is TRBV7-6; possible D gene TRBD1, 5 bases. Germline CDR1 is SGHVS and CDR2 is FNYEAQ. V lost 2 bases and J 5 bases, leaving 9 bases between the germline ends. The CDR3 length is 13 residues. The CDR3 nucleotides read TGTGCCAGCAGCTTACCAGGGTTTTATGGCTACACCTTC. This sequence encodes CASSLPGFYGYTF.

This chain links TRBV6-5 with TRBJ2-3, with no clear D. V lost 2 bases, J lost 2 bases, and 5 bases lay in between. The CDR3 loop spans 13 amino acids. Germline CDR1 reads MNHEY; CDR2 reads SVGAGI. The CDR3 region has the DNA TGTGCCAGCAGTTACGTCAACACAGATACGCAGTATTTT. Its protein is CASSYVNTDTQYF.

V and J are TRBV24-1 and TRBJ2-2, with D unclear. Trimming shortened V by 4 bases and J by 4 bases, and 15 bases separated the two germline ends. CDR3 length: 16 amino acids. Germline V gives CDR1 KGHDR, CDR2 SFDVKD. The DNA for the CDR3 is TGTGCCACCAGTGAATCCGGGTCAACTCTCACCGGGGAGCTGTTTTTT. It codes for CATSESGSTLTGELFF.

This chain connects TRBV6-5 to TRBJ2-7, with D tentatively TRBD2 (5 bases). The germline gives CDR1 MNHEY, CDR2 SVGAGI. V gave up 5 bases and J gave up 0 bases, with 5 bases separating them. This CDR3 is 12 amino acids long. CDR3: CASSTSSYEQYF. CDR3 DNA sequence: TGTGCCAGCAGTACTAGCTCCTACGAGCAGTACTTC.

A remark on this clone: Other DNA sequences within the sample encode an identical CDR3. This chain links TRBV29-1 with TRBJ2-3; 8 bases line up with TRBD1. The CDR3 length is 13 residues. The germline gives CDR1 SQVTM, CDR2 ANQGSEA. Germline trimming cut 1 base from V and 3 bases from J; bases unmatched to any gene: 0. Here the CDR3 DNA reads TGCAGCGTTGAAGGACAGGGGACAGATACGCAGTATTTT. The encoded protein is CSVEGQGTDTQYF.